This record concerns one T cell receptor (beta chain) sequence. The source of the sample is a study of CD8 T cells in ankylosing spondylitis. A quantitative 5'-RACE method, one with molecular barcodes, was used to make TCR beta libraries. TCRdb used MiXCR to reprocess the 5' RACE reads, holding one entry per CDR3 protein. The sample lists under 300,000 distinct CDR3 sequences, over 9.5% occurring once. CDR3 length equals 12 residues. The germline gives CDR1 GTSNPN, CDR2 SVGIG (reference sequence). V gave up 3 bases and J gave up 4 bases, with 9 bases separating them. The V call is TRBV30, the J call TRBJ1-2; possibly TRBD1 for D (5 bases). Sequenced sample: blood, either unsorted or a sorted T cell fraction (not recorded which). The TCR sequence derives from a male donor with ankylosing spondylitis or in good health (not recorded which). The CDR3, as DNA: TGTGCCTGGAGAGACAGAAGCTATGGCTACACCTTC. This encodes CAWRDRSYGYTF.